This TCR beta chain was captured in a study of cytomegalovirus exposure and HLA in healthy donors. The PCR ran on 60 Vbeta and 13 Jbeta primers. Assay used: immunoSEQ multiplex PCR; TCRdb lists only in-frame clones, some missing. The sample shows some 65,000 clones, around 68% of them seen only once. The V gene's germline CDR1 is WNHNN and CDR2 SYGVQD (reference sequence). V shed 1 base, J shed 7 bases, and the junction held 4 bases outside the gene matches. The CDR3 extends over 15 amino acids. The study, taken as a whole, reports: The productive fraction for most TCR beta V segments was about 90% or about 30% in an earlier analysis. A later analysis appeared to link common viral pathogens to several of the most significant clusters. Whilst most TCR sequences proved rare, a subset of public TCRs occurred across many donors.

This clone was observed a few times. Antigen unknown. The sequence was obtained from a man over 45 in good health and CMV-seropositive. The chain joins TRBV10-1 to TRBJ1-4; 9 positions agree with TRBD1. Source material: PBMCs. The CDR3 DNA sequence: TGCGCCAGCAGTGAGTACAGGGGGCGCGGTGAAAAACTGTTTTTT. Translation gives CASSEYRGRGEKLFF.